One sample yielded the 22 T cell receptor gamma chains listed below, sequenced in a study of gamma-delta chains in newborns, infants, children. TCRdb made new clone calls on the reads using CATT. The data hold 2,500 or so gamma-chain clones, with around 42% observed a single time. Material for sequencing was blood. These receptors originate from a child who was a newborn, infant or young child, either healthy, febrile or measles-vaccinated (not recorded which).

This clone appeared a few times. This chain connects TRGV5P to TRGJ1 or TRGJ2. Germline matching of the DNA provided the J gene here, since TCRdb leaves it blank. TRGV5P is a pseudogene locus. This CDR3 has 12 residues. CDR3 sequence: CATWGPGYKKLF. For the CDR3, the DNA is TGTGCCACCTGGGGCCCCGGGTATAAGAAACTCTTT.

The rearrangement uses TRGV4 and TRGJ1 or TRGJ2. No J gene is reported in TCRdb; it was inferred here by comparing the DNA with germline. Germline V lookup: CDR1 EGSTGY, CDR2 YDSYTSSV. V shed 4 bases, J shed 5 bases, and the junction held 5 bases outside the gene matches. The CDR3 has 12 amino acids. The CDR3 is CATWEIHYKKLF. CDR3 bases: TGTGCCACCTGGGAGATCCATTATAAGAAACTCTTT.

The rearrangement links TRGV5 to TRGJ1 or TRGJ2. Here the J gene was assigned by germline matching of the DNA, as TCRdb has none. Germline V CDR1 and CDR2: VINAFY, YDVSNSKD. V was pared by 0 bases and J by 6 bases, with 11 bases of the junction left unmatched. This CDR3 region has 15 residues. For the CDR3, the DNA is TGTGCCACCTGGGACAGGCCGGCTTATTGTTATAAGAAACTCTTT. It encodes CATWDRPAYCYKKLF.

The chain carries TRGV4 and TRGJ1 or TRGJ2. TCRdb supplies no J gene; here it was assigned by aligning the nucleotide sequence to germline. V was pared by 0 bases and J by 10 bases, with 9 bases of the junction left unmatched. The V gene's germline CDR1 is EGSTGY and CDR2 YDSYTSSV. The CDR3 has 13 residues. The CDR3 DNA reads TGTGCCACCTGGGATGGGCGAGATCACAAGAAACTCTTT. Protein sequence: CATWDGRDHKKLF.

Notes on this clone: A much bigger clone sits one base away, suggesting this may be a read error. J is TRGJ1 or TRGJ2 and V is TRGV5. In the absence of a J gene in TCRdb, the DNA was matched to germline to assign it here. Per germline, CDR1 VINAFY and CDR2 YDVSNSKD. The CDR3 is 12 residues long. The CDR3 DNA is TGTGCCACCCGGGACAGGCTGCGTAAGAAACTCTTT. Translated, it gives CATRDRLRKKLF.

A word on this clone: Possible read error: a much larger clone is one base away. Other DNA sequences within the sample encode an identical CDR3. J is TRGJ1 or TRGJ2 and V is TRGV5. As TCRdb names no J gene, one was assigned here on the basis of a DNA match to germline. Germline V gene data show CDR1 as VINAFY and CDR2 as YDVSNSKD. CDR3 length: 14 residues. This chain's CDR3 is CATWDRRFYYKKLF. DNA of the CDR3: TGTGCTACCTGGGACAGGCGTTTTTATTATAAGAAACTCTTT.

J is TRGJ1 or TRGJ2 and V is TRGV4. The V and J ends lost 0 bases and 3 bases, in that order; junction bases with no gene match: 5. There are 14 residues in the CDR3. From germline, CDR1 is EGSTGY and CDR2 YDSYTSSV. CDR3 DNA: TGTGCCACCTGGGATGGGCCGTTTTATTATAAGAAACTCTTT. Translated, it gives CATWDGPFYYKKLF.

The chain uses TRGV8 and TRGJ1 or TRGJ2. TCRdb is silent on the J gene; assignment here came from matching the DNA to germline. CDR1 and CDR2 (germline): VENAVY, YDSYNSRV. The junction had 6 bases not matched to a gene; V was cut back by 4 bases and J by 3 bases. CDR3 length equals 13 residues. As DNA, the CDR3 is TGTGCCACCTGGGACACAAGTTATTATAAGAAACTCTTT. It specifies CATWDTSYYKKLF.

As concerns this clone: This sample includes further DNA sequences coding for the same CDR3. CDR3 sequence reads: CATWDRRPYYKKLF. In nucleotides, the CDR3 is TGTGCCACCTGGGATAGGAGACCTTATTATAAGAAACTATTT. Called V gene: TRGV4; the J gene was not called. CDR1 is EGSTGY and CDR2 is YDSYTSSV in the germline V gene. This CDR3 region has 14 residues.

The rearrangement uses TRGV5 and TRGJ1 or TRGJ2. The J gene is not listed in TCRdb, so it was assigned here from a DNA match to germline. The CDR3 covers 11 residues. Germline CDR1 VINAFY, CDR2 YDVSNSKD. The trim removed 0 bases at V and 12 bases at J, leaving 5 bases unmatched. The CDR3 protein is CATWDRTVKLF. CDR3 coding DNA: TGTGCCACCTGGGACAGGACAGTGAAACTCTTT.

This clone appeared once. Written as DNA, the CDR3 is TGTGCCACCTGGGATCCACTGATTGGTAGTGATTGGATCAAGACGTTT. Translating gives CATWDPLIGSDWIKTF. The genes are TRGV8 and TRGJP2. Here the J gene was assigned by germline matching of the DNA, as TCRdb has none. The CDR3 has 16 amino acids. Per the germline V gene, CDR1 is VENAVY and CDR2 is YDSYNSRV. The V gene end was trimmed by 3 bases and the J gene end by 3 bases; junction bases not matched to a gene: 10.

The chain has TRGV3 and TRGJ1 or TRGJ2. The J gene, not given by TCRdb, was assigned here from a germline match of the nucleotide sequence. The CDR3 contains 15 residues. J lost 2 bases, V lost 0 bases, and 7 bases had no gene match. The germline gives CDR1 VTNTFY, CDR2 YDVSTARD (reference sequence). CDR3 coding DNA: TGTGCCACCTGGGACAGGCTTCCCCATTATTATAAGAAACTCTTT. Its translation is CATWDRLPHYYKKLF.

The chain links TRGV3 to TRGJP2. V was pared by 0 bases and J by 4 bases, with 8 bases of the junction left unmatched. CDR3 length equals 16 residues. CDR1 VTNTFY and CDR2 YDVSTARD come from the germline V gene (reference sequence). Here the CDR3 reads CATWDRLQLSDWIKTF. In nucleotides, the CDR3 is TGTGCCACCTGGGACAGGCTCCAACTTAGTGATTGGATCAAGACGTTT.

As for this clone: A much larger clone differs from this one at a single base, so this may be a read error. Other DNA sequences of this sample code for an identical CDR3. The gene calls are TRGV3 and TRGJ1 or TRGJ2. The J gene, left out of TCRdb, was set here by checking the DNA against germline. The CDR3 is made up of 13 amino acids. V lost 3 bases, J lost 0 bases, and 2 bases stayed unmatched. The germline V gene has CDR1 VTNTFY and CDR2 YDVSTARD (reference sequence). CDR3 sequence (DNA): TGTGCCACCTGGGACCGGAATTATTATAAGAAACTCTTT. This sequence encodes CATWDRNYYKKLF.

The chain has TRGV3 and TRGJP2. As TCRdb names no J gene, one was assigned here on the basis of a DNA match to germline. Trimming at V came to 0 bases and at J to 9 bases, leaving 4 bases not matched to a gene. CDR3 length equals 13 residues. Germline V gene lookup returns CDR1 VTNTFY and CDR2 YDVSTARD (reference sequence). The CDR3 DNA reads TGTGCCACCTGGGACAGGAAGAATTGGATCAAGACGTTT. It encodes CATWDRKNWIKTF.

V gene TRGV3 combines with J gene TRGJP2. Germline matching of the DNA provided the J gene here, since TCRdb leaves it blank. Trimming cost V 5 bases and J 6 bases; bases outside gene matches: 6. From germline, CDR1 is VTNTFY and CDR2 YDVSTARD (reference sequence). The CDR3 is made up of 13 amino acids. The CDR3, as DNA: TGTGCCACCTGGGGCCTCGGTGATTGGATCAAGACGTTT. Amino acids: CATWGLGDWIKTF.

About this clone itself: The junction does not match germline at one end; this may be a read error. V and J are TRGV3 and TRGJ1 or TRGJ2. In the absence of a J gene in TCRdb, the DNA was matched to germline to assign it here. The CDR3 length is 13 residues. Germline assignment: CDR1 VTNTFY and CDR2 YDVSTARD (reference sequence). In nucleotides, the CDR3 is TGTGCCACCTGGTACAGGCCCCCTTATAAGAAACTCTTT. This encodes CATWYRPPYKKLF.

This clone showed up just a few times. The chain has TRGV4 and TRGJ1 or TRGJ2. Since TCRdb gives no J gene, matching the DNA to germline was used here to assign it. Germline assignment: CDR1 EGSTGY and CDR2 YDSYTSSV. Losses at the gene ends were 4 bases for V and 5 bases for J; bases not matched to a gene: 8. This CDR3 is built from 13 residues. CDR3 sequence (DNA): TGTGCCACCTGGGAGGGAGGGAATTATAAGAAACTCTTT. Protein sequence: CATWEGGNYKKLF.

This clone was counted between two and nine times. The gene calls are TRGV9 and TRGJ1 or TRGJ2. The J gene, absent from TCRdb, was called here by matching the DNA to germline. The CDR3 runs to 11 residues. From germline, CDR1 is GITISATS and CDR2 ISYDGTV (reference sequence). Trimming at V came to 0 bases and at J to 12 bases, leaving 5 bases not matched to a gene. CDR3 region: CALWEVRLKLF. The CDR3 DNA reads as TGTGCCTTGTGGGAGGTGCGGTTGAAACTCTTT.

The chain uses TRGV5 and TRGJ1 or TRGJ2. The J gene, left out of TCRdb, was set here by checking the DNA against germline. Germline V gene data show CDR1 as VINAFY and CDR2 as YDVSNSKD. V trimming: 4 bases; J trimming: 3 bases; junction bases outside the gene matches: 3. The CDR3 is 12 amino acids. For the CDR3, the DNA is TGTGCCACCTGGGATCTTTATTATAAGAAACTCTTT. It encodes CATWDLYYKKLF.

V gene TRGV9 combines with J gene TRGJP. The J gene is not listed in TCRdb, so it was assigned here from a DNA match to germline. The CDR3 runs 18 residues. The V and J ends lost 0 bases and 9 bases, in that order; junction bases with no gene match: 11. Germline assignment: CDR1 GITISATS and CDR2 ISYDGTV (reference sequence). The CDR3 here is CALWEVQDPVLGKKIKVF. The CDR3 DNA is TGTGCCTTGTGGGAGGTGCAGGACCCTGTGTTGGGCAAAAAAATCAAGGTATTT.

As to this clone: A read error is possible here, since a much larger clone lies one base away. The rearrangement links TRGV5 to TRGJ1 or TRGJ2. TCRdb offers no J gene call, so here the DNA was matched to germline to obtain one. The CDR3 spans 11 residues. After removal of 0 bases from V and 12 bases from J, the junction contained 5 bases not matched to a gene. Germline V gives CDR1 VINAFY, CDR2 YDVSNSKD. Written as DNA, the CDR3 is TGTGCCACCTGGGACAGGCATGGGAAACTCTTT. Residues: CATWDRHGKLF.